Listed below are T cell receptor beta chains from one sample, sequenced in a study of blood T cell repertoires in COVID-19. The method was immunoSEQ multiplex PCR; TCRdb's version includes in-frame clones alone and lacks a portion of them. The repertoire includes 160,000 or so clones, nearly 80% of them detected once, and about 15% sits in the top ten. What was sequenced was peripheral blood. All receptors derive from a woman of 80 years or more with acute or convalescent COVID-19. The CDR3 runs from the conserved cysteine through the conserved F or W. Each record gives: CDR3 DNA, CDR3 protein, V gene, clone size, J gene, D gene. D genes are given only for firm matches. Size values are once, few and many counts, or a class for expanded clones, and some rows have none.

CDR3 DNA: TGTGCCAGCAGCCCAGCAGGGTATATGAACACTGAAGCTTTCTTT
CDR3 protein: CASSPAGYMNTEAFF
V gene: TRBV14
clone size: -
J gene: TRBJ1-1
D gene: -

CDR3 DNA: TGTGCCAGCAGCCAGGGGGGTTATACGCAGTATTTT
CDR3 protein: CASSQGGYTQYF
V gene: TRBV11-2
clone size: -
J gene: TRBJ2-3
D gene: -

CDR3 DNA: TGTGCCAGCAGCCAACTAATAACCTACGAGCAGTACTTC
CDR3 protein: CASSQLITYEQYF
V gene: TRBV3-1/TRBV3-2
clone size: -
J gene: TRBJ2-7
D gene: -

CDR3 DNA: TGTGCCAGCAGTGGTGGACTAGCGACCACAGATACGCAGTATTTT
CDR3 protein: CASSGGLATTDTQYF
V gene: TRBV2
clone size: many
J gene: TRBJ2-3
D gene: TRBD2

CDR3 DNA: TGTGCCAGTAGTTTAGGACAGGGGGGCACTGAAGCTTTCTTT
CDR3 protein: CASSLGQGGTEAFF
V gene: TRBV19
clone size: -
J gene: TRBJ1-1
D gene: TRBD1

CDR3 DNA: TGTGCCAGTAGTGCGGCGGACTATGGCTACACCTTC
CDR3 protein: CASSAADYGYTF
V gene: TRBV19
clone size: -
J gene: TRBJ1-2
D gene: -

CDR3 DNA: TGTGCCTGGAGTGGTTCTTGGGACAGACCCTACAATGAGCAGTTCTTC
CDR3 protein: CAWSGSWDRPYNEQFF
V gene: TRBV30
clone size: -
J gene: TRBJ2-1
D gene: TRBD1

CDR3 DNA: TGTGCCAGCAGCGTAGTAGCGGGAGCGTCCTACGAGCAGTACTTC
CDR3 protein: CASSVVAGASYEQYF
V gene: TRBV9
clone size: -
J gene: TRBJ2-7
D gene: TRBD2

CDR3 DNA: TGTGCCAGCAGCTTCTCAGACAGGGAGGTCTATGGCTACACCTTC
CDR3 protein: CASSFSDREVYGYTF
V gene: TRBV7-9
clone size: few
J gene: TRBJ1-2
D gene: TRBD1

CDR3 DNA: TGTGCCAGCAGTGAACCACCCGGGACAGGGATCAATCAGCCCCAGCATTTT
CDR3 protein: CASSEPPGTGINQPQHF
V gene: TRBV6-1
clone size: -
J gene: TRBJ1-5
D gene: TRBD1

CDR3 DNA: TGTGCCTGGACCAGGGGACAGGGGGCTTTGGAGCAGTACTTC
CDR3 protein: CAWTRGQGALEQYF
V gene: TRBV30
clone size: -
J gene: TRBJ2-7
D gene: TRBD1

CDR3 DNA: TGTGCTAGTGGTTTGCCGGACAGATACAATGAGCAGTTCTTC
CDR3 protein: CASGLPDRYNEQFF
V gene: TRBV12-5
clone size: -
J gene: TRBJ2-1
D gene: -

CDR3 DNA: TGTGCCAGCAGCCTATCCTCCGGGACAGGCCCCTCGGGAGGCTACACCTTC
CDR3 protein: CASSLSSGTGPSGGYTF
V gene: TRBV7-9
clone size: -
J gene: TRBJ1-2
D gene: TRBD1

CDR3 DNA: TGTGCCAGCAGCTTGACGATCAGGGGGCTCTATAATTCACCCCTCCACTTT
CDR3 protein: CASSLTIRGLYNSPLHF
V gene: TRBV7-9
clone size: once
J gene: TRBJ1-6
D gene: TRBD1

CDR3 DNA: TGTGCCAGCAGCTTCCTAGGGGGAGGGCCAGATACGCAGTATTTT
CDR3 protein: CASSFLGGGPDTQYF
V gene: TRBV7-2
clone size: -
J gene: TRBJ2-3
D gene: -

CDR3 DNA: TGTGCCAGCAGTGAGAACAGGGGGCTTTACGAGCAGTACTTC
CDR3 protein: CASSENRGLYEQYF
V gene: TRBV6-1
clone size: -
J gene: TRBJ2-7
D gene: TRBD1

CDR3 DNA: TGTGCCAGCAGTTTTGGGCAGGGGGCTAGTCAGCCCCAGCATTTT
CDR3 protein: CASSFGQGASQPQHF
V gene: TRBV27
clone size: -
J gene: TRBJ1-5
D gene: TRBD1

CDR3 DNA: TGTGCCAGTAAGCGCGGGGGCACCCAGAACACTGAAGCTTTCTTT
CDR3 protein: CASKRGGTQNTEAFF
V gene: TRBV19
clone size: -
J gene: TRBJ1-1
D gene: -

CDR3 DNA: TGTGCCAGCAGAGTGAGGAACATGAACACTGAAGCTTTCTTT
CDR3 protein: CASRVRNMNTEAFF
V gene: TRBV28
clone size: -
J gene: TRBJ1-1
D gene: -

CDR3 DNA: TGTGCCAGCAGCGTCACCCCAGAAACTAATGAAAAACTGTTTTTT
CDR3 protein: CASSVTPETNEKLFF
V gene: TRBV5-6
clone size: -
J gene: TRBJ1-4
D gene: -

CDR3 DNA: TGTGCCAGCAGCCCGAACCGCGGGGGTGGCTACACCTTC
CDR3 protein: CASSPNRGGGYTF
V gene: TRBV12-3/TRBV12-4
clone size: few
J gene: TRBJ1-2
D gene: -

CDR3 DNA: TGTGCCAGCAGGGCCGGACTAGCGGGGGAGGTTGAGCAGTTCTTC
CDR3 protein: CASRAGLAGEVEQFF
V gene: TRBV6-5
clone size: -
J gene: TRBJ2-1
D gene: TRBD2

CDR3 DNA: TGTGCCAGCACCAGATTGGACGGGAAGCGAGAGACCCAGTACTTC
CDR3 protein: CASTRLDGKRETQYF
V gene: TRBV11-2
clone size: -
J gene: TRBJ2-5
D gene: -

CDR3 DNA: TGTGCCATCAGAGACCTCAGGGGTACGGAAGCTTTCTTT
CDR3 protein: CAIRDLRGTEAFF
V gene: TRBV10-3
clone size: -
J gene: TRBJ1-1
D gene: -

CDR3 DNA: TGTGCCAGCAGCTTTTCGGCAGGGATTAATGAAAAACTGTTTTTT
CDR3 protein: CASSFSAGINEKLFF
V gene: TRBV7-9
clone size: -
J gene: TRBJ1-4
D gene: -

CDR3 DNA: TGTGCCAGCAGTCCTCAAGGGGGCCGCTCTGGCTACACCTTC
CDR3 protein: CASSPQGGRSGYTF
V gene: TRBV6-5
clone size: -
J gene: TRBJ1-2
D gene: TRBD1

CDR3 DNA: TGTGCCAGCAGCTTAGGACACTCGAACACGGAGCAGTTCTTC
CDR3 protein: CASSLGHSNTEQFF
V gene: TRBV7-2
clone size: -
J gene: TRBJ2-1
D gene: -

CDR3 DNA: TGCGCCAGCAGCTTGGGGGGCAACTATGGCTACACCTTC
CDR3 protein: CASSLGGNYGYTF
V gene: TRBV5-1
clone size: -
J gene: TRBJ1-2
D gene: -

CDR3 DNA: TGTGCCAGCAGCCCCCTGGCGGCCTACGAGCAGTACTTC
CDR3 protein: CASSPLAAYEQYF
V gene: TRBV11-2
clone size: -
J gene: TRBJ2-7
D gene: -

CDR3 DNA: TGCAGCGTTGAAGGTTTGTTAGCGGGGGAGTGGGATGAGCAGTTCTTC
CDR3 protein: CSVEGLLAGEWDEQFF
V gene: TRBV29-1
clone size: few
J gene: TRBJ2-1
D gene: TRBD2

CDR3 DNA: TGTGCCTGGGGAACCGGGACAGGGGCAGATACGCAGTATTTT
CDR3 protein: CAWGTGTGADTQYF
V gene: TRBV30
clone size: -
J gene: TRBJ2-3
D gene: TRBD1

CDR3 DNA: TGTGCCAGCAGCTTGTCGCGACTGATCTATGGCTACACCTTC
CDR3 protein: CASSLSRLIYGYTF
V gene: TRBV5-6
clone size: -
J gene: TRBJ1-2
D gene: -

CDR3 DNA: TGTGCCAGCAGCTTAGATGGGACAGGGTACTTGAATGAGCAGTTCTTC
CDR3 protein: CASSLDGTGYLNEQFF
V gene: TRBV7-2
clone size: -
J gene: TRBJ2-1
D gene: TRBD1

CDR3 DNA: TGTGCCAGCAGCTTAAGGAGCGGGCAGGCCTACGAGCAGTACTTC
CDR3 protein: CASSLRSGQAYEQYF
V gene: TRBV7-2
clone size: -
J gene: TRBJ2-7
D gene: -

CDR3 DNA: TGCAGTGCGAGTAGGGGTGCTAGCAATCAGCCCCAGCATTTT
CDR3 protein: CSASRGASNQPQHF
V gene: TRBV20-1
clone size: -
J gene: TRBJ1-5
D gene: -

CDR3 DNA: TGCAGCGTTCTCACAGATAGCTACGAGCAGTACTTC
CDR3 protein: CSVLTDSYEQYF
V gene: TRBV29-1
clone size: once
J gene: TRBJ2-7
D gene: -

CDR3 DNA: TGTGCCAGCAGCGACCGGGACAGGGGTGACTATGGCTACACCTTC
CDR3 protein: CASSDRDRGDYGYTF
V gene: TRBV6-2/TRBV6-3
clone size: -
J gene: TRBJ1-2
D gene: TRBD1

CDR3 DNA: TGTGCCAGCAGCCAAGAGGCAGTCTCCTACGAGCAGTACTTC
CDR3 protein: CASSQEAVSYEQYF
V gene: TRBV3-1/TRBV3-2
clone size: once
J gene: TRBJ2-7
D gene: -

CDR3 DNA: TGCGCCAGCTCTCCGGGACAGGGTTACACCGGGGAGCTGTTTTTT
CDR3 protein: CASSPGQGYTGELFF
V gene: TRBV5-1
clone size: -
J gene: TRBJ2-2
D gene: TRBD1

CDR3 DNA: TGTGCCAGCTCTCCGGGACAACTCCAAGAGACCCAGTACTTC
CDR3 protein: CASSPGQLQETQYF
V gene: TRBV18
clone size: -
J gene: TRBJ2-5
D gene: -

CDR3 DNA: TGTGCGACCTCATTGGGGCCCTATGGCTACACCTTC
CDR3 protein: CATSLGPYGYTF
V gene: TRBV19
clone size: once
J gene: TRBJ1-2
D gene: -

CDR3 DNA: TGTGCCAGCTCACCCGGACAGGGGAATCAGCCCCAGCATTTT
CDR3 protein: CASSPGQGNQPQHF
V gene: TRBV18
clone size: -
J gene: TRBJ1-5
D gene: TRBD1

CDR3 DNA: TGCGCCAGCAGCCAAGGGGGGACAGGGGCGGGCTCTGGAAACACCATATATTTT
CDR3 protein: CASSQGGTGAGSGNTIYF
V gene: TRBV4-1
clone size: few
J gene: TRBJ1-3
D gene: TRBD1

CDR3 DNA: TGTGCCAGCAGACTAGCGGGAGGCCCCTACAATGAGCAGTTCTTC
CDR3 protein: CASRLAGGPYNEQFF
V gene: TRBV2
clone size: -
J gene: TRBJ2-1
D gene: TRBD2

CDR3 DNA: TGTGCCAGCAGTCGCGGGCAGCGGGAGGGCCGCAATGAGCAGTTCTTC
CDR3 protein: CASSRGQREGRNEQFF
V gene: TRBV27
clone size: -
J gene: TRBJ2-1
D gene: TRBD2

CDR3 DNA: TGTGCCAGCAGCAAGCGGGGGACCCTCACCGGGGAGCTGTTTTTT
CDR3 protein: CASSKRGTLTGELFF
V gene: TRBV5-6
clone size: -
J gene: TRBJ2-2
D gene: TRBD2

CDR3 DNA: TGTGCCAGCAGCGTAGCCGGGAGGGGACCTGAGCAGTTCTTC
CDR3 protein: CASSVAGRGPEQFF
V gene: TRBV9
clone size: -
J gene: TRBJ2-1
D gene: TRBD2

CDR3 DNA: TGTGCCAGCAGCACCACAGGGGGAAGGACCGGGGAGCTGTTTTTT
CDR3 protein: CASSTTGGRTGELFF
V gene: TRBV7-6
clone size: -
J gene: TRBJ2-2
D gene: TRBD1

CDR3 DNA: TGTGCCAGCAGCCCCAGGACAGGGGGCGTAGACACCATATATTTT
CDR3 protein: CASSPRTGGVDTIYF
V gene: TRBV6-6
clone size: -
J gene: TRBJ1-3
D gene: TRBD1

CDR3 DNA: TGTGCCAGCAGACTCACAGGGATGAATTCACCCCTCCACTTT
CDR3 protein: CASRLTGMNSPLHF
V gene: TRBV25-1
clone size: -
J gene: TRBJ1-6
D gene: -

CDR3 DNA: TGTGCCAGCTCCCGGGACAGGAAAGAGACCCAGTACTTC
CDR3 protein: CASSRDRKETQYF
V gene: TRBV2
clone size: -
J gene: TRBJ2-5
D gene: TRBD1

CDR3 DNA: TGTGCCAGCTTCAGGGAAATGAACACTGAAGCTTTCTTT
CDR3 protein: CASFREMNTEAFF
V gene: TRBV2
clone size: -
J gene: TRBJ1-1
D gene: -

CDR3 DNA: TGTGCCAGCAGCTTGAGCGGGATGTCCTACGAGCAGTACTTC
CDR3 protein: CASSLSGMSYEQYF
V gene: TRBV7-3
clone size: few
J gene: TRBJ2-7
D gene: TRBD2

CDR3 DNA: TGTGCCAGTAGTATAAGACAGGCTGAGACTGAAGCTTTCTTT
CDR3 protein: CASSIRQAETEAFF
V gene: TRBV19
clone size: -
J gene: TRBJ1-1
D gene: -